The 16 T cell receptor beta chains in this list originate from one sample, sequenced in a study of blood T cells in healthy people across ages. Next came a second PCR, run for roughly 6 to 11 cycles, which used a sample-barcoded 5' primer along with a J-beta primer mix. TCRdb analysed the 5' RACE reads with MiXCR anew, one entry per CDR3 protein. The sample has some 1.1 million distinct CDR3 sequences; roughly two fifths are singletons. The sequenced material came from blood. These receptors came from a man aged 18 to 30 in good health.

The rearrangement uses TRBV11-2 and TRBJ2-7; 10 bases agree with TRBD2. With 3 bases clipped from V and 3 bases from J, the junction kept 5 bases outside the gene matches. The CDR3 covers 15 residues. Germline V gene sequence: CDR1 SGHAT, CDR2 FQNNGV. CDR3 DNA sequence: TGTGCCAGCAGCTTTGGTCTAGCGGGGGTCTACGAGCAGTACTTC. It yields the protein CASSFGLAGVYEQYF.

This clonotype was counted only a few times. The gene calls are TRBV29-1 and TRBJ2-5; D is possibly TRBD1 (6 bases). The CDR3 runs 14 residues. Germline V gene data show CDR1 as SQVTM and CDR2 as ANQGSEA. V lost 6 bases, J lost 3 bases, and 17 bases lay in between. CDR3 in amino acids: CSVAGGTGKETQYF. For the CDR3, the DNA is TGCAGCGTCGCAGGAGGAACAGGGAAAGAGACCCAGTACTTC.

This clonotype has just one count. Germline and junction disagree at one end, which may indicate a read error. The chain links TRBV7-2 to TRBJ2-3, with 11 bases lining up with TRBD2. There are 15 residues in the CDR3. CDR1 is SGHTA and CDR2 is FQGNSA in the germline V gene. CDR3 nucleotides: TGTGCCAGCAGCCTTACTAGCGGGGGCACAGATACGCGGTATTTT. It specifies CASSLTSGGTDTRYF.

This clonotype came up a few times. The chain has TRBV20-1 and TRBJ2-1, with D perhaps matching TRBD1 or TRBD2 (5 bases each). V shed 0 bases and J shed 3 bases, with 18 bases lying between them. CDR1 and CDR2 (germline): DFQATT, SNEGSKA (reference sequence). There are 17 residues in the CDR3. The CDR3 spells CSARDEDFLRGYNEQFF. CDR3 DNA sequence: TGCAGTGCTAGAGATGAAGACTTCTTGAGGGGCTACAATGAGCAGTTCTTC.

This clonotype came up a few times. This rearrangement joins TRBV7-8 to TRBJ2-1; tentative D call: TRBD2 (6 bases). The CDR3 has 12 amino acids. Germline-derived CDR1 and CDR2 are SGHVS and FQNEAQ. V lost 5 bases to trimming and J lost 9 bases, with 11 bases between them. CDR3 DNA: TGTGCCAGCAGCCCCTTCGGGGGTGAGCAGTTCTTC. This translates into CASSPFGGEQFF.

In its sample, this clonotype was seen many times. The J gene is TRBJ1-1, the V gene TRBV20-1; D is perhaps TRBD1 (5 bases). Trimming took 3 bases from V and 1 from J, leaving 6 bases between them. CDR1 is DFQATT, CDR2 SNEGSKA, per germline (reference sequence). The CDR3 consists of 12 residues. CDR3 DNA sequence: TGCAGTGCTAGCGGGGGGAACACTGAAGCTTTCTTT. Its protein is CSASGGNTEAFF.

The V call is TRBV5-6, the J call TRBJ2-1; D is unresolved. Germline CDR1 SGHDT, CDR2 YYEEEE. The CDR3 sequence is 15 residues long. V gave up 3 bases and J gave up 3 bases, with 13 bases separating them. CDR3 in amino acids: CASSSDTVLYNEQFF. CDR3 in DNA: TGTGCCAGCAGCTCAGACACAGTGCTCTACAATGAGCAGTTCTTC.

The chain couples TRBV3-1 to TRBJ1-2, with D hard to call. The germline CDR1 and CDR2 sequences are LGHDT and YNNKEL (reference sequence). This CDR3 is 13 amino acids long. Between the trimmed V and J ends, which lost 4 bases and 8 bases, there was a span of 14 bases. The CDR3 DNA sequence: TGTGCCAGCAGCCCCAATCCGGGGAACGGCTACACCTTC. Protein sequence: CASSPNPGNGYTF.

This clonotype was observed a handful of times. CDR3 amino acids: CASAQGQGANTEAFF. The CDR3 DNA reads TGTGCCAGCGCCCAAGGACAGGGGGCGAACACTGAAGCTTTCTTT. The chain combines TRBV27 with TRBJ1-1; 11 bases fit TRBD1. CDR3 length: 15 residues. Germline V gene data show CDR1 as MNHEY and CDR2 as SMNVEV (reference sequence). The junction had 6 bases not matched to a gene; V was cut back by 8 bases and J by 1 base.

This clonotype has only one observation. V and J are TRBV27 and TRBJ1-5; TRBD1 agrees at 7 bases. Germline V CDR1 and CDR2: MNHEY, SMNVEV (reference sequence). The CDR3 has 14 residues. The ends lost 4 bases at V and 4 bases at J; junction bases unmatched: 4. The CDR3 nucleotides are TGTGCCAGCAGTTGGGACAGAACTAATCAGCCCCAGCATTTT. Translated: CASSWDRTNQPQHF.

This clonotype was recorded a few times. The V and J genes are TRBV7-9 and TRBJ1-1, with no clear D. Germline V gene data show CDR1 as SEHNR and CDR2 as FQNEAQ (reference sequence). This CDR3 comprises 13 residues. The V and J ends lost 3 bases and 5 bases respectively, with 10 bases between them. The CDR3 protein is CASSFLEGTEAFF. The CDR3 bases are TGTGCCAGCAGCTTCCTCGAAGGGACTGAAGCTTTCTTT. The entire variable domain, with the rest obtained from reference TRBV7-9 and TRBJ1-1, is as follows: DTGVSQNPRHKITKRGQNVTFRCDPISEHNRLYWYRQTLGQGPEFLTYFQNEAQLEKSRLLSDRFSAERPKGSFSTLEIQRTEQGDSAMYLCASSFLEGTEAFFGQGTRLTVV.

This clonotype was picked up a small number of times. The chain uses TRBV20-1 and TRBJ1-5, with D hard to call. This CDR3 has 15 residues. V was pared by 4 bases and J by 5 bases, with 18 bases between. Germline-derived CDR1 and CDR2 are DFQATT and SNEGSKA (reference sequence). This CDR3 is CSATPGRWSDQPQHF. CDR3 sequence (DNA): TGCAGTGCTACCCCTGGACGGTGGTCGGATCAGCCCCAGCATTTT.

This clonotype was seen once. J is TRBJ2-5 and V is TRBV7-9, with D possibly matching TRBD1 (6 bases). This CDR3 is 16 amino acids long. Trimming removed 5 bases at V and 4 bases at J, with 20 bases between. Germline V gives CDR1 SEHNR, CDR2 FQNEAQ (reference sequence). The CDR3 nucleotides read TGTGCCAGCAGCGCACGAAATACAGGGTTTTCAGAGACCCAGTACTTC. It yields the protein CASSARNTGFSETQYF.

The chain recombines TRBV29-1 with TRBJ2-7, with a tentative D call TRBD1 (6 bases). Trimming shortened V by 7 bases and J by 5 bases, and 18 bases separated the two germline ends. Germline V lookup: CDR1 SQVTM, CDR2 ANQGSEA. The CDR3 loop spans 13 amino acids. The CDR3 reads CSAEGVGSNEQYF. Written as DNA, the CDR3 is TGCAGCGCTGAGGGGGTGGGGTCCAACGAGCAGTACTTC.

This clonotype was seen more than once but under ten times. This rearrangement joins TRBV29-1 to TRBJ2-1, with 8 nucleotides matching TRBD1. This CDR3 region has 15 residues. Germline CDR1 SQVTM, CDR2 ANQGSEA. V trimming: 2 bases; J trimming: 2 bases; junction bases outside the gene matches: 5. In DNA, the CDR3 is TGCAGCGTTGAACCCCGGGACAGGACCTACAATGAGCAGTTCTTC. Amino acid sequence: CSVEPRDRTYNEQFF.

The gene calls are TRBV20-1 and TRBJ1-1; a weak D match, TRBD1 (6 bases). Trimming took off 2 bases at V and 0 bases at J, with 13 bases between the two ends. The CDR3 spans 15 residues. From germline, CDR1 is DFQATT and CDR2 SNEGSKA (reference sequence). CDR3 residues: CSARPDAGVNTEAFF. In DNA, the CDR3 is TGCAGTGCTAGACCCGACGCAGGGGTGAACACTGAAGCTTTCTTT.